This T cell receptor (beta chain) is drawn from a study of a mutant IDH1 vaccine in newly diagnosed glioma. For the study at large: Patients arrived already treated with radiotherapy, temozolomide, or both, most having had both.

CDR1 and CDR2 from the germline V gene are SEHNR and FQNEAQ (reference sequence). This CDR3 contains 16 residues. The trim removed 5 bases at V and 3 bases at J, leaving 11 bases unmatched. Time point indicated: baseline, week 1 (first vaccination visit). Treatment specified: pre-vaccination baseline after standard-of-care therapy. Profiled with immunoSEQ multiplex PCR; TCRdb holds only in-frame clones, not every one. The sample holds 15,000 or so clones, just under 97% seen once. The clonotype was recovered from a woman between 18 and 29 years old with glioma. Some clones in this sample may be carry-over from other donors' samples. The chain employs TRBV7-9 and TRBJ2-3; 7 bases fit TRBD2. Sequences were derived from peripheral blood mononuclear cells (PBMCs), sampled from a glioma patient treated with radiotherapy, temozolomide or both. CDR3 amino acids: CASSHLPAGSTDTQYF. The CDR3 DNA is TGTGCCAGCAGCCACCTACCAGCGGGATCGACAGATACGCAGTATTTT.